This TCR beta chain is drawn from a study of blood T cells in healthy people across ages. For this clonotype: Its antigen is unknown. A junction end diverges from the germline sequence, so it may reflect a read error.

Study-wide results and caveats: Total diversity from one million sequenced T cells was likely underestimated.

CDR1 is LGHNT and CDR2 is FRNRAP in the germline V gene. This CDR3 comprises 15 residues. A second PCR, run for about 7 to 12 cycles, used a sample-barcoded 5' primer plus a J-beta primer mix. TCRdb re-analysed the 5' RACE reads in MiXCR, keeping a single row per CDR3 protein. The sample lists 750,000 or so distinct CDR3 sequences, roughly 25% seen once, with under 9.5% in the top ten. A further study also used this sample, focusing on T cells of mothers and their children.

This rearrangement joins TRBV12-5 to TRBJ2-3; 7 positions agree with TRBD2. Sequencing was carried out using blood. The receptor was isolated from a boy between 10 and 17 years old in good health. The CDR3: CTSGRGESSTDTQYF. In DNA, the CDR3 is TGTACTAGTGGGAGGGGCGAATCCAGCACAGATACGCAGTATTTT. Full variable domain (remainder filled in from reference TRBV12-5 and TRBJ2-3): DARVTQTPRHKVTEMGQEVTMRCQPILGHNTVFWYRQTMMQGLELLAYFRNRAPLDDSGMPKDRFSAEMPDATLATLKIQPSEPRDSAVYFCTSGRGESSTDTQYFGPGTRLTVL.